This T cell receptor beta chain emerged from a study of T cell clusters in autoimmune cytopenias. Study-level background: Per sample, median TRB depth was roughly 56,000 reads, yielding a median about 2,500 distinct clonotypes.

TRB amplification used approximately 250 ng of peripheral blood genomic DNA. Judged by frequency, this clonotype is medium-sized (0.01 to 0.1%). One tube held mixed TRB-A and TRB-B primer pools for touch-down PCR. Using the multiplex PCR reads, TCRdb records one entry per CDR3 protein without DNA. The sample features over 7,000 distinct CDR3 sequences, with around 23% in its top ten. The CDR3 is made up of 12 amino acids. CDR1 and CDR2 (germline): SGHVS, FNYEAQ. The rearrangement uses TRBV7-6 and TRBJ2-5. The receptor was derived from a human donor with an autoimmune cytopenia or autoimmune hepatitis (not recorded which). The source material was peripheral blood. The CDR3 reads CAISGNQETQYF.